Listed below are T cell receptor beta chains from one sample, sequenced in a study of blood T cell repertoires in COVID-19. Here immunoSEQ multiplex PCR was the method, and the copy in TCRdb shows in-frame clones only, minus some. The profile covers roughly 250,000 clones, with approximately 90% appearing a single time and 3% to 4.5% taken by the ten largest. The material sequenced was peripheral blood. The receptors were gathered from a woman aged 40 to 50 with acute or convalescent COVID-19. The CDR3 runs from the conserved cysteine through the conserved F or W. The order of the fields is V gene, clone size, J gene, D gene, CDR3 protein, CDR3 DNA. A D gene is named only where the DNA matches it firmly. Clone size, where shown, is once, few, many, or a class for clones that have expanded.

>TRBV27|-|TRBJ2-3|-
CASSWGVPYTDTQYF
TGTGCCAGCAGTTGGGGGGTACCGTATACAGATACGCAGTATTTT
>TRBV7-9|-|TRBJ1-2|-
CASSFDRYKYGYTF
TGTGCCAGCAGCTTCGACAGGTACAAATATGGCTACACCTTC
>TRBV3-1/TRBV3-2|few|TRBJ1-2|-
CASSQARATYGYTF
TGTGCCAGCAGCCAAGCGCGGGCTACCTATGGCTACACCTTC
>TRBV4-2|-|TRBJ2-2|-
CASSQGLTGGTGGELFF
TGTGCCAGCAGCCAAGGTCTCACCGGGGGTACGGGCGGGGAGCTGTTTTTT
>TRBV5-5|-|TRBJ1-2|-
CASSLQQDRYGYTF
TGTGCCAGCAGCTTACAACAGGATCGCTATGGCTACACCTTC
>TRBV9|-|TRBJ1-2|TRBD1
CASSTQLTGQGVGGYTF
TGTGCCAGCAGCACTCAGCTGACGGGACAGGGGGTAGGAGGCTACACCTTC
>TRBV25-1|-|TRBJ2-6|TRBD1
CASSESNRGVAGANVLTF
TGTGCCAGCAGTGAATCGAACAGGGGGGTAGCCGGGGCCAACGTCCTGACTTTC
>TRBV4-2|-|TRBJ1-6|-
CASSQVGVSYRQPTDGALHF
TGTGCCAGCAGCCAAGTTGGGGTCTCTTACAGACAGCCCACCGATGGGGCCCTCCACTTT
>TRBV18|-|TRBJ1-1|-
CASSPGLGSTEAFF
TGTGCCAGCTCACCGGGTTTGGGGAGCACTGAAGCTTTCTTT
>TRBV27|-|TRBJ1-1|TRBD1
CASRRQTYPGQGEGNTEAFF
TGTGCCAGCAGACGCCAAACCTACCCGGGACAGGGGGAAGGTAACACTGAAGCTTTCTTT
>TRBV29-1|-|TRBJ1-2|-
CSVTDSTPRGYTF
TGCAGCGTTACGGACAGCACGCCTCGGGGCTACACCTTC
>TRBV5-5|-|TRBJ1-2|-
CASSFSGTTYGYTF
TGTGCCAGCAGCTTTAGTGGGACAACCTATGGCTACACCTTC
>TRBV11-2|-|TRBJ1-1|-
CASSSLNGFKAFF
TGTGCCAGCAGCTCCCTTAACGGGTTTAAGGCTTTCTTT